A single sample is the source of the 25 T cell receptor beta chains below, sequenced in a study of blood T cells in healthy people across ages. Together with a sample-barcoded 5' primer, a J-beta primer mix was included in a second PCR lasting about 6 to 11 cycles. MiXCR, run by TCRdb on the 5' RACE reads, gives a single entry per CDR3 protein. This sample has 800,000 or so distinct CDR3 sequences; around 50% occur once, and the top ten carry about a sixth. The sequenced sample was blood. The receptor source for this set is a man of 80 years or more in good health.

There are a few counts of this clonotype. This rearrangement joins TRBV7-6 to TRBJ1-2, with TRBD1 identical over 7 bases. Germline CDR1 and CDR2: SGHVS and FNYEAQ. The CDR3 is made up of 16 amino acids. Trimming at V came to 2 bases and at J to 4 bases, leaving 10 bases not matched to a gene. The CDR3 protein is CASSLSTGASSYGYTF. CDR3 nucleotide sequence: TGTGCCAGCAGCTTAAGTACAGGGGCAAGTAGCTATGGCTACACCTTC.

This chain links TRBV5-1 with TRBJ2-2; D is possibly TRBD1 (5 bases). This CDR3 spans 15 amino acids. V was trimmed by 7 bases and J by 0 bases, leaving 13 bases between them. Germline CDR1 reads SGHRS; CDR2 reads YFSETQ. CDR3 in DNA: TGCGCCAGCCGCGTTGGGGCAGCGAACACCGGGGAGCTGTTTTTT. Translation: CASRVGAANTGELFF.

As for this clonotype: Given a much more abundant clone one base away, this may be a read error. V gene TRBV5-1 combines with J gene TRBJ2-3; 9 bases align to TRBD2. Germline V CDR1 and CDR2: SGHRS, YFSETQ. The length of the CDR3 is 14 residues. Written as DNA, the CDR3 is TGCGTCAGCAGCGCGCTAGCGGGGAGAGATACGCAGTATTTT. Translating gives CVSSALAGRDTQYF.

V is TRBV12-3 or TRBV12-4 and J is TRBJ1-6; the D gene is possibly TRBD1 (5 bases). Trimming took off 6 bases at V and 9 bases at J, with 15 bases between the two ends. The CDR3 spans 14 residues. The CDR3 DNA follows: TGTGCCAGCAGCCCCTCCGGGGCCGGTTCACCCCTCCACTTT. Translated: CASSPSGAGSPLHF.

About this clonotype itself: The junction differs from germline at one of its ends, possibly a read error. The V call is TRBV20-1, the J call TRBJ2-3; the match to TRBD2 covers 7 bases. The CDR3 is 15 amino acids. The germline gives CDR1 DFQATT, CDR2 SNEGSKA (reference sequence). CDR3 protein: CSARATSSRTDTQYF. The CDR3 DNA is TGCAGTGCTAGGGCGACTAGCAGTCGCACGGATACGCAGTATTTT.

This clonotype was observed many times. This chain connects TRBV20-1 to TRBJ2-5, with D unclear. This CDR3 region has 13 residues. The germline V gene has CDR1 DFQATT and CDR2 SNEGSKA (reference sequence). V gave up 6 bases and J gave up 0 bases, with 11 bases separating them. The CDR3 protein is CSATRHNQETQYF. For the CDR3, the DNA is TGCAGTGCCACCAGACACAACCAAGAGACCCAGTACTTC.

This clonotype appeared a few times. The chain combines TRBV7-8 with TRBJ2-5; the D call may be TRBD1 or TRBD2 (5 bases each). The CDR3 has 14 amino acids. Germline V gene sequence: CDR1 SGHVS, CDR2 FQNEAQ. V lost 2 bases to trimming and J lost 11 bases, with 18 bases between them. CDR3 bases: TGTGCCAGCAGCTTAACAGGACAAGGAGGCGGGCAGTACTTC. Translated, it gives CASSLTGQGGGQYF.

This chain connects TRBV5-1 to TRBJ2-5, with TRBD1 matching 8 bases. The germline V gene encodes CDR1 SGHRS and CDR2 YFSETQ. V was clipped by 6 bases and J by 5 bases; unmatched bases: 6. CDR3 length equals 13 residues. CDR3: CASNPGGLETQYF. The CDR3 DNA follows: TGCGCCAGCAATCCAGGGGGCTTGGAGACCCAGTACTTC.

In this sample, this clonotype turned up a few times. The rearrangement joins TRBV7-3 to TRBJ2-3; 10 nucleotides match TRBD2. V lost 6 bases and J lost 4; bases outside the gene matches: 4. The germline V gene encodes CDR1 SGHTA and CDR2 FQGTGA. CDR3 length equals 14 residues. Here the CDR3 reads CASSGSGRSDTQYF. DNA of the CDR3: TGTGCCAGCAGTGGTAGCGGGAGGTCAGATACGCAGTATTTT.

This clonotype has more than one count but fewer than ten. The chain employs TRBV28 and TRBJ2-7; 7 bases agree with TRBD2. Trimming cost V 5 bases and J 2 bases; bases outside gene matches: 6. The CDR3 loop spans 14 amino acids. Germline CDR1 reads MDHEN; CDR2 reads SYDVKM. DNA of the CDR3: TGTGCCAGCAGTGTTTTAGCGGGTGCCTACGAGCAGTACTTC. Translated: CASSVLAGAYEQYF.

The chain recombines TRBV9 with TRBJ2-5; maybe TRBD2 (6 bases). The germline CDR1 and CDR2 sequences are SGDLS and YYNGEE. The CDR3 runs to 15 residues. Trimming removed 0 bases at V and 4 bases at J, with 13 bases between. The chain's CDR3 is CASSVGASEGETQYF. The CDR3 region has the DNA TGTGCCAGCAGCGTAGGGGCTAGCGAGGGAGAGACCCAGTACTTC.

The rearrangement links TRBV6-5 to TRBJ1-4, with D perhaps TRBD1 (5 bases). CDR3 length: 14 amino acids. V was shortened by 6 bases and J by 3 bases, with 11 bases between the two germline ends. The germline CDR1 and CDR2 sequences are MNHEY and SVGAGI. CDR3 residues: CASRRQGPNEKLFF. For the CDR3, the DNA is TGTGCCAGCAGGCGGCAGGGCCCTAATGAAAAACTGTTTTTT.

The CDR3 spells CASSFDGTGIYEQYF. The CDR3 nucleotides are TGTGCCAGCAGTTTTGACGGGACAGGGATCTACGAGCAGTACTTC. This chain joins TRBV12-3 or TRBV12-4 and TRBJ2-7; 9 positions match TRBD1. The CDR3 has 15 amino acids. Trimming cost V 3 bases and J 3 bases; bases outside gene matches: 6.

There are a few counts of this clonotype. Possible read error: a much larger clone is one base away. V usage is TRBV7-2 and J usage is TRBJ1-6; tentative D call: TRBD1 (6 bases). CDR3 length: 15 amino acids. Germline CDR1 is SGHTA and CDR2 is FQGNSA. The CDR3 reads CASSPLTGGYSPPHF. The CDR3 nucleotides are TGTGCCAGCAGCCCACTGACAGGTGGTTATTCACCCCCCCACTTT.

This clonotype has ten or more counts. This sequence joins TRBV4-3 and TRBJ2-4, with TRBD2 identical over 8 bases. Germline V CDR1 and CDR2: LGHNA, YSLEER. The CDR3 totals 15 residues. With 6 bases clipped from V and 8 bases from J, the junction kept 12 bases outside the gene matches. The CDR3 is CASSSFREGGDIQYF. CDR3 nucleotides: TGCGCCAGCAGTTCCTTCCGGGAGGGAGGAGACATTCAGTACTTC.

The V and J genes are TRBV7-9 and TRBJ2-7; D tentatively fits TRBD1 or TRBD2 (5 bases each). Trimming removed 11 bases from V and 4 bases from J, with 21 bases in between. The CDR3 consists of 14 residues. The germline V gene has CDR1 SEHNR and CDR2 FQNEAQ (reference sequence). The CDR3 bases are TGTGCCTACACCCCGTCGGGAAAGGGGTACGAGCAGTACTTC. Protein sequence: CAYTPSGKGYEQYF.

This clonotype was counted a few times. The chain links TRBV27 to TRBJ2-1; 7 bases match TRBD1. The CDR3 consists of 15 residues. The germline V gene has CDR1 MNHEY and CDR2 SMNVEV (reference sequence). The V gene end was trimmed by 6 bases and the J gene end by 3 bases; junction bases not matched to a gene: 8. The chain's CDR3 is CASSRTGVFYNEQFF. The CDR3 bases are TGTGCCAGCAGCAGGACAGGAGTGTTCTACAATGAGCAGTTCTTC.

This clonotype was found a few times. The rearrangement joins TRBV6-2 or TRBV6-3 to TRBJ2-7, with a tentative D call TRBD2 (5 bases). With 6 bases removed from V and 0 bases from J, the gap between germline ends came to 15 bases. Germline V gene lookup returns CDR1 MNHEY and CDR2 SVGEGT. The CDR3 has 15 amino acids. The CDR3 DNA reads TGTGCCAGCAGCTTCCCAAGCGGAAGCTCCTACGAGCAGTACTTC. This sequence encodes CASSFPSGSSYEQYF.

V usage is TRBV5-1 and J usage is TRBJ2-1; 10 bases fit TRBD2. Germline V gives CDR1 SGHRS, CDR2 YFSETQ. This CDR3 comprises 16 residues. J was trimmed by 9 bases and V by 4 bases; bases with no gene match: 13. For the CDR3, the DNA is TGCGCCAGCAGCCCGAAGCGGGAGGGCATATCTCCTGAGCAGTTCTTC. Translated: CASSPKREGISPEQFF.

This sequence joins TRBV28 and TRBJ2-3, with 7 bases fitting TRBD2. J gave up 7 bases and V 8 bases, and 12 bases lay outside the gene matches. Germline values: CDR1 MDHEN, CDR2 SYDVKM. This CDR3 comprises 14 residues. The CDR3 DNA reads as TGTGCCAGCCTCGACCCAGCGGGGACTAATACGCAGTATTTT. It is translated as CASLDPAGTNTQYF.

This clonotype has just a few counts. This chain connects TRBV6-6 to TRBJ2-5; no reliable D call. The length of the CDR3 is 12 residues. Per germline, CDR1 MNHNY and CDR2 SVGAGI (reference sequence). V was clipped by 5 bases and J by 5 bases, with 9 bases between them. CDR3 bases: TGTGCCAGCAGTCACCTACCGGAGACCCAGTACTTC. It encodes CASSHLPETQYF.

The gene calls are TRBV30 and TRBJ1-1; no clear D gene. The length of the CDR3 is 13 residues. From germline, CDR1 is GTSNPN and CDR2 SVGIG (reference sequence). V was clipped by 4 bases and J by 0 bases, with 9 bases between them. Here the CDR3 reads CAWTDGLNTEAFF. The CDR3 DNA reads as TGTGCCTGGACCGACGGACTGAACACTGAAGCTTTCTTT.

This clonotype has only a few counts. The rearrangement uses TRBV3-1 and TRBJ1-1; no clear D. Germline-derived CDR1 and CDR2 are LGHDT and YNNKEL (reference sequence). This CDR3 comprises 13 residues. Between the trimmed V and J ends, which lost 4 bases and 1 base, there was a span of 7 bases. In DNA form, the CDR3 reads TGTGCCAGCAGCCGGGATCCGAACACTGAAGCTTTCTTT. Translation: CASSRDPNTEAFF.

Written as DNA, the CDR3 is TGTGCCAGCAGCCGGGGACAGGGGTCTTTTGATGAGCAGTTCTTC. Its translation is CASSRGQGSFDEQFF. J is TRBJ2-1 and V is TRBV12-3 or TRBV12-4, with 10 bases matching TRBD1. The CDR3 is made up of 15 amino acids. The ends lost 6 bases at V and 8 bases at J; junction bases unmatched: 10.

This sequence joins TRBV28 and TRBJ2-7, with 7 bases aligning to TRBD1. This CDR3 is 19 amino acids long. Trimming removed 10 bases from V and 9 bases from J; junction bases left unmatched: 33. Germline V gives CDR1 MDHEN, CDR2 SYDVKM. Here the CDR3 reads CATTSFRPAGTAMAWVQYF. CDR3 in DNA: TGTGCCACCACCAGTTTTCGACCCGCAGGGACAGCGATGGCGTGGGTGCAGTACTTC.